Relative to its sample, the clone carrying this TCR beta chain is medium-sized. Antigen: not known. The CDR3 contains 16 residues. The germline CDR1 and CDR2 sequences are MNHEY and SVGAGI. Germline trimming cut 2 bases from V and 1 base from J; bases unmatched to any gene: 5. The entry originates in a study of T cell repertoires in aging, cancer and after chemotherapy. Across the study: Pre- and post-chemotherapy samples were paired from glioblastoma patients treated with temozolomide-based therapy.

Study-level findings and limits: Healthy donors lost TCR diversity with age mainly through richness, cancer patients through richness and evenness. Across the chemotherapy interval, each cancer cohort showed higher median generation probability, suggesting thymic rebound.

Peripheral blood genomic DNA, not sorted cells or RNA, was the template. Multiplex touch-down PCR with TRB-A/B primers amplified rearranged V-D-J TRB sequences. One entry per CDR3 protein, called by TCRdb with MiXCR from the multiplex PCR reads. There are about 3,200 distinct CDR3 sequences in the sample; about a third occur only once, and 7.5% to 10% lies in the top ten. Sequenced: blood. J is TRBJ2-3 and V is TRBV6-5, with 8 nucleotides matching TRBD2. The source is a human donor with a solid tumor. The CDR3 here is CASSYLSGKGTDTQYF. CDR3 coding DNA: TGTGCCAGCAGTTACCTTAGCGGGAAGGGCACAGATACGCAGTATTTT.